The rows below give T cell receptor beta chains drawn from one sample of a study of blood T cells in healthy people across ages. In TCRdb, the 5' RACE reads were re-called with MiXCR into one record per CDR3 protein. The sample carries approximately 900,000 distinct CDR3 sequences, around 46% recorded once. The sample comprised blood. The receptors here all came from a young man in good health. CDR3s leave out the opening cysteine and the closing phenylalanine or tryptophan.

cdr3_aa j_call v_call
ASSQGGGYYEQY TRBJ2-7 TRBV3-1
ASSPESGAYQETQY TRBJ2-5 TRBV4-2
ASSVSTGLNTEAF TRBJ1-1 TRBV9
ASSPRTGSVTEAF TRBJ1-1 TRBV27
ASSKKQGQGSPLH TRBJ1-6 TRBV28
ASSYFWTDSYEQY TRBJ2-7 TRBV6-6
ASSQMAEQF TRBJ2-1 TRBV3-1
ASSVGGSGNSPLH TRBJ1-6 TRBV9
ASSLEGGTVWKTQY NA TRBV7-7
ASSSTSIVSDTQY TRBJ2-3 TRBV5-1
ASSLAFRSPLH TRBJ1-6 TRBV7-2
ASRTGLAGHNEQF TRBJ2-1 TRBV28
ASSLGNFNQPQH TRBJ1-5 TRBV7-2
ASSTRQGFATEAF TRBJ1-1 TRBV7-9
ASRSHPRVRNSPLH TRBJ1-6 TRBV28
ASSLPGWGEQY TRBJ2-7 TRBV28
ASSSSGPWSTDTQY TRBJ2-3 TRBV7-8
ATSDLPGQGQETQY NA TRBV24-1
ASTGDYSPLH TRBJ1-6 TRBV12-3/TRBV12-4
ASSGKTGAYGYT TRBJ1-2 TRBV6-1
ASSADRGSNQPQH TRBJ1-5 TRBV2
ATIGGQNYGYT TRBJ1-2 TRBV6-1
ASSSGQFSNEQY TRBJ2-7 TRBV27
ASSAAGPNTEAF TRBJ1-1 TRBV28
ASSASGRASNEQF TRBJ2-1 TRBV7-9
ASSSEQELAGANNEQF TRBJ2-1 TRBV11-1
SAWRTKSRLAGPGGTQY TRBJ2-3 TRBV29-1
ASSLEAGGIEQY TRBJ2-7 TRBV7-8
ASSSHTSGGYEQY TRBJ2-7 TRBV11-2
ASSDGQGRTNEQY TRBJ2-7 TRBV12-3/TRBV12-4
ASSSPAGGALNYGYT TRBJ1-2 TRBV6-5
ASSQDMPLRVYNSPLH TRBJ1-6 TRBV4-3
ASVYSGSYEQY TRBJ2-7 TRBV28
ASSPGQTTGANVLT TRBJ2-6 TRBV4-2
ASSIQGPSYEQY TRBJ2-7 TRBV5-1
ASTTDSLNTEAF TRBJ1-1 TRBV6-6
ASSPGTDYTDTQY TRBJ2-3 TRBV5-4
SASGGEDGSSYNEQF TRBJ2-1 TRBV20-1
ASSSTLGGGYT TRBJ1-2 TRBV4-3
ASSVGSGGRNEQF TRBJ2-1 TRBV9
ASSLGLADNTQY TRBJ2-3 TRBV7-9
ASSLRTGGLRGGELF TRBJ2-2 TRBV5-1
SARTFGAGDEKLF TRBJ1-4 TRBV20-1
ASSFEGRGGDGYT TRBJ1-2 TRBV7-2
ASSGGDASSYNEQF TRBJ2-1 TRBV28
ASRTRGLLDTQY TRBJ2-3 TRBV2
SVDDRVGTDTQY TRBJ2-3 TRBV29-1
ASSRGFGVETQY TRBJ2-5 TRBV12-3/TRBV12-4
ASSDGQGSFNEQF TRBJ2-1 TRBV6-1
SVATANTEAF TRBJ1-1 TRBV29-1
AISTLWGGGENQPQH TRBJ1-5 TRBV10-3
ASSLAASGGTAYEQY TRBJ2-7 TRBV7-2
ASTPRDRANTGELF TRBJ2-2 TRBV28